The 5 T cell receptor beta chains below all came from one sample that was sequenced in a study of T cells expressing NK-cell markers. TCRdb re-called the 5' RACE reads and catalogs CDR3 proteins one per entry, DNA excluded. This table holds about 260,000 distinct CDR3 sequences. The sample taken for sequencing was blood T cells: a sorted CD56 or NKG2C T cell subset, CD4+ or CD8+ T cells, or bulk PBMC T cells (not recorded which). These receptors came from a woman aged 18-70 years in good health.

V is TRBV6-2 or TRBV6-3 and J is TRBJ2-1; TCRdb calls TRBD2, which cannot be checked without DNA. CDR1 MNHEY and CDR2 SVGEGT come from the germline V gene. The CDR3 is made up of 15 amino acids. The CDR3: CASTSRGAENNEQFF.

The CDR3 loop reads CATSDLRGGANEQFF. V and J are TRBV24-1 and TRBJ2-1; the D call of TRBD2 rests on TCRdb alone, since no DNA is present to check it. Germline V CDR1 and CDR2: KGHDR, SFDVKD. The CDR3 has 15 amino acids.

The chain links TRBV9 to TRBJ2-5. The CDR3 contains 14 residues. Germline V gives CDR1 SGDLS, CDR2 YYNGEE. This CDR3 reads CASSVGLIQETQYF. Combining the CDR3 with reference TRBV9 and TRBJ2-5 gives the whole variable domain DSGVTQTPKHLITATGQRVTLRCSPRSGDLSVYWYQQSLDQGLQFLIQYYNGEERAKGNILERFSAQQFPDLHSELNLSSLELGDSALYFCASSVGLIQETQYFGPGTRLLVL.

This chain uses TRBV7-9 with TRBJ1-1; the D call of TRBD1 rests on TCRdb alone, since no DNA is present to check it. CDR3 size: 14 residues. Germline CDR1 reads SEHNR; CDR2 reads FQNEAQ (reference sequence). The CDR3 sequence is CASSSTALGAEAFF. The whole variable domain, filled in from reference TRBV7-9 and TRBJ1-1, reads DTGVSQNPRHKITKRGQNVTFRCDPISEHNRLYWYRQTLGQGPEFLTYFQNEAQLEKSRLLSDRFSAERPKGSFSTLEIQRTEQGDSAMYLCASSSTALGAEAFFGQGTRLTVV.

The chain is built from TRBV6-5 and TRBJ1-1. Per the germline V gene, CDR1 is MNHEY and CDR2 is SVGAGI. This CDR3 comprises 11 residues. Here the CDR3 reads CASSGHAEAFF.